This TCR beta chain was found in a study of OX40 agonist ivuxolimab in advanced cancers. The study, taken as a whole, reports: By week 6 at 0.1 to 3.0 mg/kg, blood CD4+ and CD8+ T cells had expanded clonally.

In regard to this clone: What it binds is unknown.

Profiled with immunoSEQ multiplex PCR; TCRdb holds only in-frame clones, not every one. In the table there are 50,000 to 70,000 clones, 75% to 90% of which are singletons. The sequenced sample was CD4+ or CD8+ T cells sorted from blood, obtained in a trial of the OX40 agonist ivuxolimab. This sequence originates from an adult with an advanced solid tumor such as melanoma, head and neck, liver or kidney cancer.

CDR3 amino acids: CASSLDRVEQFF. The CDR3 DNA follows: TGTGCCAGCAGCTTAGACAGGGTTGAGCAGTTCTTC. This rearrangement joins TRBV7-9 to TRBJ2-1, with D maybe TRBD1 (6 bases). CDR1 and CDR2 from the germline V gene are SEHNR and FQNEAQ (reference sequence). The CDR3 consists of 12 residues. V was pared by 1 base and J by 9 bases, with 7 bases between.